This T cell receptor (beta chain) was profiled in a study of cytomegalovirus exposure and HLA in healthy donors. Findings of the study overall: Cytomegalovirus-associated status was assigned to 150 or so TCR beta chains. In the 120 validation repertoires, a later analysis found that first-cohort TCR clusters tended to co-occur.

In regard to this clone: Its antigen is currently unknown.

This table comes from immunoSEQ multiplex PCR, and its TCRdb copy is limited to in-frame clones, with some not included. Among tens of thousands of clones listed, approximately 90% were seen once. Sequenced: PBMCs. The TCR sequence derives from a woman between 18 and 29 years old in good health and CMV-seronegative.

The CDR3 bases are TGCGCCAGCAGCTTGGGTGGGCTGCGACATAAAACGAACACCGGGGAGCTGTTTTTT. Residues: CASSLGGLRHKTNTGELFF. The rearrangement joins TRBV5-1 to TRBJ2-2; D uncertain. The CDR3 is 19 amino acids. Trimming left V 0 bases short and J 0 bases short, with 18 bases between. Germline loops: CDR1 SGHRS, CDR2 YFSETQ. The whole variable domain, remainder taken from reference TRBV5-1 and TRBJ2-2, is KAGVTQTPRYLIKTRGQQVTLSCSPISGHRSVSWYQQTPGQGLQFLFEYFSETQRNKGNFPGRFSGRQFSNSRSEMNVSTLELGDSALYLCASSLGGLRHKTNTGELFFGEGSRLTVL.